The T cell receptor beta chain described here comes from a study of identical twins. Template switching created a universal primer site, and the cDNA included unique molecular identifiers. Each CDR3 protein is one row after TCRdb ran MiXCR on the 5' RACE reads. This table holds roughly 1.6 million distinct CDR3 sequences, more than 30% found once. This clonotype came up a few times. Its specificity is not known. The CDR3 is made up of 14 amino acids. Germline values: CDR1 MNHEY, CDR2 SMNVEV (reference sequence). V was cut by 0 bases and J by 5 bases, with 8 bases left in between. General study findings and limits: The study found weaker excess twin sharing in beta out-of-frame sequences. Whereas memory repertoires showed no such difference, abundant cord blood beta clonotypes carried fewer insertions. Because invariant MAIT and iNKT cells could be present, zero-insertion analyses could be partly confounded.

This TCR came from a newborn girl in good health. The rearrangement joins TRBV27 to TRBJ1-5; D unclear. Sequencing used cord blood. CDR3 region: CASSLSAGHQPQHF. The CDR3 DNA reads as TGTGCCAGCAGTTTATCTGCAGGTCATCAGCCCCAGCATTTT.